These 20 T cell receptor beta chains originate from one sample sequenced in a study of identical twins. TCRdb itself ran the 5' RACE reads through MiXCR, one entry per CDR3 protein. The sample has some 900,000 distinct CDR3 sequences; 9% to 15% are singletons. These sequences were also reported in another study, on yellow fever vaccine responses in identical twins.

The specimen was PBMCs. These receptors all stem from a woman aged 18-29 years in good health.

This sequence joins TRBV25-1 and TRBJ2-7; possible D gene TRBD2, 5 bases. Germline CDR1 is MGHDK and CDR2 is SYGVNS. The CDR3 contains 11 residues. V dropped 8 bases and J dropped 5 bases, with 10 bases sitting between them. CDR3 sequence: CASHAGDEQYF. The CDR3 DNA sequence: TGTGCCAGCCACGCCGGGGACGAGCAGTACTTC.

The chain recombines TRBV7-9 with TRBJ2-1, with TRBD1 matching over 7 bases. Germline trimming cut 5 bases from V and 5 bases from J; bases unmatched to any gene: 9. The germline CDR1 and CDR2 sequences are SEHNR and FQNEAQ (reference sequence). The CDR3 consists of 15 residues. DNA for the CDR3: TGTGCCAGCAGCCGACCGGACAGGACTCACAATGAGCAGTTCTTC. Translation: CASSRPDRTHNEQFF.

This clonotype was found a few times. The V call is TRBV12-3 or TRBV12-4, the J call TRBJ2-7; 10 positions agree with TRBD2. The CDR3 extends over 15 amino acids. After removal of 6 bases from V and 5 bases from J, the junction contained 10 bases not matched to a gene. The CDR3 region is CASSPGLAVLDEQYF. CDR3 DNA sequence: TGTGCCAGCAGCCCCGGACTAGCGGTCCTGGACGAGCAGTACTTC.

The chain uses TRBV6-1 and TRBJ1-1, with a possible D match to TRBD1 (6 bases). V was clipped by 6 bases and J by 5 bases, with 16 bases between them. Germline CDR1 reads MNHNS; CDR2 reads SASEGT. There are 14 residues in the CDR3. Here the CDR3 reads CASSQQTGLTEAFF. The CDR3 DNA is TGTGCCAGCAGCCAACAAACAGGGCTTACTGAAGCTTTCTTT.

This clonotype was seen a few times. The CDR3, as DNA: TGTGCCAGCAGTTTGGTCCAGCTCGGTTTCTCCACAGATACGCAGTATTTT. Translating gives CASSLVQLGFSTDTQYF. The chain combines TRBV12-3 or TRBV12-4 with TRBJ2-3; D gene unclear. V was shortened by 3 bases and J by 2 bases, with 18 bases between the two germline ends. The CDR3 length is 17 residues.

As for this clonotype: A much larger clone is a single base away; this may be a read error. The chain uses TRBV12-3 or TRBV12-4 and TRBJ1-3; D not certain. The ends were cut back, 1 base at V and 2 bases at J, with 6 bases in the middle. The CDR3 sequence is 14 residues long. DNA of the CDR3: TGTGCCAGCAGTTTAGGACGGCCTGGAAACACCATATATTTT. Protein: CASSLGRPGNTIYF.

This clonotype was counted between two and nine times. The junction departs from the called germline gene at one end, perhaps through a read error. This chain joins TRBV20-1 and TRBJ2-2; 10 bases are shared with TRBD1. The CDR3 loop spans 16 amino acids. The germline V gene encodes CDR1 DFQATT and CDR2 SNEGSKA (reference sequence). CDR3 loop: CCASPRRQGAAGELFF. In DNA form, the CDR3 reads TGCTGTGCTAGTCCCCGACGACAGGGGGCGGCCGGGGAGCTGTTTTTT.

This clonotype was counted between two and nine times. The chain joins TRBV19 to TRBJ2-2; D is unresolved. With 4 bases removed from V and 0 bases from J, the gap between germline ends came to 6 bases. The length of the CDR3 is 14 residues. Germline assignment: CDR1 LNHDA and CDR2 SQIVND (reference sequence). The CDR3 DNA reads TGTGCCAGTAGTAATCACCCGAACACCGGGGAGCTGTTTTTT. It translates to CASSNHPNTGELFF.

The gene calls are TRBV6-2 or TRBV6-3 and TRBJ1-5, with TRBD1 as a possible D gene (6 bases). The germline V gene encodes CDR1 MNHEY and CDR2 SVGEGT. V was trimmed by 1 base and J by 1 base, leaving 11 bases between them. The CDR3 covers 16 residues. In DNA, the CDR3 is TGTGCCAGCAGTTACTGGGGGGCCACCAGCAATCAGCCCCAGCATTTT. Translating it yields CASSYWGATSNQPQHF.

The chain links TRBV13 to TRBJ2-7; D gene ambiguous. In germline, CDR1 is PRHDT, CDR2 FYEKMQ (reference sequence). The germline V and J ends were trimmed by 2 bases and 3 bases, with 11 bases remaining between them. This CDR3 is 14 amino acids long. In DNA, the CDR3 is TGTGCCAGCAGCTTAAGTATGCCGAACTACGAGCAGTACTTC. Translating gives CASSLSMPNYEQYF.

This clonotype has ten or more counts. V gene TRBV14 combines with J gene TRBJ2-7; D unclear. The germline V and J ends were trimmed by 3 bases and 5 bases, with 14 bases remaining between them. The CDR3 length is 14 residues. Germline V gene sequence: CDR1 SGHDN, CDR2 FVKESK. The CDR3 here is CASSQSQPVDEQYF. CDR3 bases: TGTGCCAGCAGCCAGTCTCAGCCTGTCGACGAGCAGTACTTC.

In its sample, this clonotype was seen many times. The rearrangement links TRBV6-1 to TRBJ1-3; D not certain. The CDR3 covers 17 residues. Germline CDR1 and CDR2: MNHNS and SASEGT. Trimming left V 5 bases short and J 0 bases short, with 17 bases between. The DNA of the CDR3 is TGTGCCAGCAGTCCCGGCATCGGGCAGTCCTCTGGAAACACCATATATTTT. This codes for CASSPGIGQSSGNTIYF.

The chain links TRBV4-2 to TRBJ1-6; 8 bases are a match to TRBD1. The CDR3 totals 15 residues. CDR1 and CDR2 (germline): LGHNA, YNFKEQ. V shed 1 base and J 7 bases; nucleotides not matched to a gene: 3. In nucleotides, the CDR3 is TGTGCCAGCAGCCAAGGGCAGGGGGCCAATTCACCCCTCCACTTT. As protein: CASSQGQGANSPLHF.

With respect to this clonotype: Germline and junction disagree at one end, which may indicate a read error. This chain uses TRBV12-3 or TRBV12-4 with TRBJ1-3, with no clear D. The CDR3 sequence is 13 residues long. As DNA, the CDR3 is TGTGCCAGCAGTTTACCAGCCGGAAACACCATCTATTTT. Amino acid sequence: CASSLPAGNTIYF.

This rearrangement joins TRBV7-7 to TRBJ2-1, with TRBD2 identical over 9 bases. The CDR3 loop spans 15 amino acids. Germline V lookup: CDR1 SSHAT, CDR2 FNYEAQ (reference sequence). Losses at the gene ends were 5 bases for V and 7 bases for J; bases not matched to a gene: 9. The CDR3 sequence is CASSPSGIPENEQFF. CDR3 in DNA: TGTGCCAGCAGCCCTAGCGGGATCCCCGAGAATGAGCAGTTCTTC.

This clonotype came up a few times. The chain couples TRBV4-1 to TRBJ1-2, with TRBD1 identical over 7 bases. This CDR3 is 18 amino acids long. Per the germline V gene, CDR1 is MGHRA and CDR2 is YSYEKL. V shed 3 bases, J shed 7 bases, and the junction held 20 bases outside the gene matches. CDR3 nucleotide sequence: TGCGCCAGCAGCCAGGGCGGTCGTACGGAACAGGGGAGAGTTGGCTACACCTTC. Translation gives CASSQGGRTEQGRVGYTF.

This clonotype occurred a few times. The V gene is TRBV20-1, the J gene TRBJ2-7; D remains ambiguous. CDR1 and CDR2 (germline): DFQATT, SNEGSKA (reference sequence). The ends were cut back, 5 bases at V and 2 bases at J, with 10 bases in the middle. The length of the CDR3 is 12 residues. CDR3 bases: TGCAGTGCTGCTGACGGTCCCTACGAGCAGTACGTC. It yields the protein CSAADGPYEQYV.

In nucleotides, the CDR3 is TGTGCCAGCAGTGAATGGGGAGCTCAGCCCCAGCATTTT. Translated: CASSEWGAQPQHF. The genes are TRBV25-1 and TRBJ1-5, with D uncertain. Germline CDR1 reads MGHDK; CDR2 reads SYGVNS. The CDR3 is 13 amino acids. Trimming cost V 1 base and J 6 bases, with 7 bases left between them.

There are a few counts of this clonotype. The V call is TRBV20-1, the J call TRBJ1-2; a possible D gene is TRBD1 (6 bases). Trimming cost V 5 bases and J 0 bases, with 10 bases left between them. The CDR3 covers 13 residues. Looked up from germline, CDR1 is DFQATT and CDR2 is SNEGSKA (reference sequence). The DNA of the CDR3 is TGCAGTGCTGGCCGGGACACTAACTATGGCTACACCTTC. It translates to CSAGRDTNYGYTF.

This clonotype was counted a few times. The chain couples TRBV27 to TRBJ2-7; no clear D. Germline-derived CDR1 and CDR2 are MNHEY and SMNVEV (reference sequence). V was shortened by 2 bases and J by 0 bases, with 2 bases between the two germline ends. The CDR3 length is 12 residues. The CDR3 is CASSLPSYEQYV. The CDR3 DNA is TGTGCCAGCAGTTTACCCTCCTACGAGCAGTACGTC.